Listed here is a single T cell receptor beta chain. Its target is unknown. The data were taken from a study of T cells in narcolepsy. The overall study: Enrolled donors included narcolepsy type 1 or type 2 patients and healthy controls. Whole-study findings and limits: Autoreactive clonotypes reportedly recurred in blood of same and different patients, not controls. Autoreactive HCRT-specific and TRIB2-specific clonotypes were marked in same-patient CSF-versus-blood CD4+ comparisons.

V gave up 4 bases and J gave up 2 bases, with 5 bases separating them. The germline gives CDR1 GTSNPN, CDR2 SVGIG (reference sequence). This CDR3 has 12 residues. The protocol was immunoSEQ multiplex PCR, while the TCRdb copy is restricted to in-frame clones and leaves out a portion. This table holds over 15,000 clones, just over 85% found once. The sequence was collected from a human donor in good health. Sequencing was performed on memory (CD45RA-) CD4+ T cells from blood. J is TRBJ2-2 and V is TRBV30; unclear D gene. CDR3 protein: CAWKINTGELFF. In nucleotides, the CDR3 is TGTGCCTGGAAAATAAACACCGGGGAGCTGTTTTTT.